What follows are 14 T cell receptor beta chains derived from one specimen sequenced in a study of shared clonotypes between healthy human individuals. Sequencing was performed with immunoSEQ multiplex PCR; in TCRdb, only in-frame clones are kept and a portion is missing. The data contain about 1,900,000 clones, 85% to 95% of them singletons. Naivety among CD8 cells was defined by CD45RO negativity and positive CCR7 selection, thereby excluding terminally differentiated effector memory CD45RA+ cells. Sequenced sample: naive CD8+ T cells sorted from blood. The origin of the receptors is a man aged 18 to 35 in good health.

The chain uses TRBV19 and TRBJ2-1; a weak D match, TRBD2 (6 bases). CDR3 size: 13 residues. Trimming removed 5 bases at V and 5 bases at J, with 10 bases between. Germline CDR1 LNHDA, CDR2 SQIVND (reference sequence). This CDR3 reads CASSRGLNNEQFF. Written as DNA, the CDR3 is TGTGCCAGTAGTCGGGGACTGAACAATGAGCAGTTCTTC.

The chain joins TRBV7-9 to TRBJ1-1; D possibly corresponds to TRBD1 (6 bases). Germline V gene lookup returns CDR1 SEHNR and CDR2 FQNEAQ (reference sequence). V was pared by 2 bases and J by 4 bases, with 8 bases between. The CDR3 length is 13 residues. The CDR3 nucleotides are TGTGCCAGCAGCTTAACAGGGACCACTGAAGCTTTCTTT. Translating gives CASSLTGTTEAFF.

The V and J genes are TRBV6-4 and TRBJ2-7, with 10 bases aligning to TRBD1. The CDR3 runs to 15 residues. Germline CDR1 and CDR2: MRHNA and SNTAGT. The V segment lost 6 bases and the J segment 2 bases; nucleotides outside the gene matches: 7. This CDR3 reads CASRPGTGDPYEQYF. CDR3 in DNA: TGTGCCAGCAGGCCCGGGACAGGGGACCCCTACGAGCAGTACTTC.

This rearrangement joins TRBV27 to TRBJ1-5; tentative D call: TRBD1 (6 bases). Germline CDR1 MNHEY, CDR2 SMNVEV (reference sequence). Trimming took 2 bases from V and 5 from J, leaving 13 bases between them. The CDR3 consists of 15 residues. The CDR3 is CASSLGGEADQPQHF. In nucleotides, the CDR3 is TGTGCCAGCAGTTTAGGGGGCGAGGCGGATCAGCCCCAGCATTTT.

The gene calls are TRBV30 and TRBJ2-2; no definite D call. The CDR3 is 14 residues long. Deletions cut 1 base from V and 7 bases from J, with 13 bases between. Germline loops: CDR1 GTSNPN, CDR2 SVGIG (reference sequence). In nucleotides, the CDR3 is TGTGCCTGGAGTGCCGAAGCTAGTTACGGGGAGCTGTTTTTT. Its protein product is CAWSAEASYGELFF.

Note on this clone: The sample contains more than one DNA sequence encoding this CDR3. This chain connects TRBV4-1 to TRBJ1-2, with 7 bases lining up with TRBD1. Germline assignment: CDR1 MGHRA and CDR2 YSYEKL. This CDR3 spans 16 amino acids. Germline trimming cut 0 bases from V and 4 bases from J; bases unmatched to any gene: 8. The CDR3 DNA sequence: TGCGCCAGCAGCCAAGAGGGGCAGGGGGTCAGCTATGGCTACACCTTC. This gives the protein CASSQEGQGVSYGYTF.

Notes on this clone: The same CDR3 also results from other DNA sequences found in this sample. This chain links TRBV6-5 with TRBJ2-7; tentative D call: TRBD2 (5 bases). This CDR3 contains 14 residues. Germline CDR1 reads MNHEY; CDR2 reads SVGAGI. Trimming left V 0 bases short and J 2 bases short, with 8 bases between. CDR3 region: CASSYSSGAYEQYF. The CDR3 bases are TGTGCCAGCAGTTACTCCAGCGGTGCCTACGAGCAGTACTTC.

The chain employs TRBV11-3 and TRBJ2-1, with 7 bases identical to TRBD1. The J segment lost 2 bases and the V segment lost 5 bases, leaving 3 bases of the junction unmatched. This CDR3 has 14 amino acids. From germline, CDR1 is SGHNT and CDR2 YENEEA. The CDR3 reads CASSPQGAYNEQFF. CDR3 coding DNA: TGTGCCAGCAGCCCCCAGGGGGCCTACAATGAGCAGTTCTTC.

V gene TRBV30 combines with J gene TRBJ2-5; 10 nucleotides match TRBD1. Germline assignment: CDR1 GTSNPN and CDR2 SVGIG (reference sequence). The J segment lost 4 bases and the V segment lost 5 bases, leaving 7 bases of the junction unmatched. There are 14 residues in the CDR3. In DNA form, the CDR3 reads TGTGCCTGGGACCGGACAGGGGGAGCAGAGACCCAGTACTTC. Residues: CAWDRTGGAETQYF.

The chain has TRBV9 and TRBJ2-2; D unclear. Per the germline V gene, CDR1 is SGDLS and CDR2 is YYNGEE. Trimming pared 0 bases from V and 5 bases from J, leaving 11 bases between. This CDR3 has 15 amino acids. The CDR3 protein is CASSVVAGYTGELFF. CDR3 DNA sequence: TGTGCCAGCAGCGTAGTAGCCGGTTATACCGGGGAGCTGTTTTTT. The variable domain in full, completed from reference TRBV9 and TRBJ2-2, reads DSGVTQTPKHLITATGQRVTLRCSPRSGDLSVYWYQQSLDQGLQFLIQYYNGEERAKGNILERFSAQQFPDLHSELNLSSLELGDSALYFCASSVVAGYTGELFFGEGSRLTVL.

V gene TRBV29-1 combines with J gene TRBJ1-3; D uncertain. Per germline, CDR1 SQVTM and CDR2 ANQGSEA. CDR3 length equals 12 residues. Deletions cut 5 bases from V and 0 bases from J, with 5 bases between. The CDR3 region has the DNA TGCAGCGTTCACAGCTCTGGAAACACCATATATTTT. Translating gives CSVHSSGNTIYF.

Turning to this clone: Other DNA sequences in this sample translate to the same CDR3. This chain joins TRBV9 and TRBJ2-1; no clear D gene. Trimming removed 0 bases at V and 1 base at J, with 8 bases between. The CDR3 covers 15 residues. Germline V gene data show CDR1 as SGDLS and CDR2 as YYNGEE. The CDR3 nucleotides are TGTGCCAGCAGCGTAGTTGGGGATTCCTACAATGAGCAGTTCTTC. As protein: CASSVVGDSYNEQFF.

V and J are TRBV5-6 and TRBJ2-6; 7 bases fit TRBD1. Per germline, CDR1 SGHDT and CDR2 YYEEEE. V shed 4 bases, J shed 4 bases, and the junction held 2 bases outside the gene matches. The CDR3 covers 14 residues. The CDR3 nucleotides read TGTGCCAGCAGCACAGGGGTAGGGGCCAACGTCCTGACTTTC. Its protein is CASSTGVGANVLTF.

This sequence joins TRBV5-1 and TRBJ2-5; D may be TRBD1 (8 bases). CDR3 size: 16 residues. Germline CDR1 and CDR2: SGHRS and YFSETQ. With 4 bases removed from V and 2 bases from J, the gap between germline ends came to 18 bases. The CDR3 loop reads CASSALQGGLQETQYF. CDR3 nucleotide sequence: TGCGCCAGCAGCGCGCTACAGGGGGGGTTACAAGAGACCCAGTACTTC.